This entry lists 26 T cell receptor beta chains sequenced from one sample in a study of T cell responses to AZD1222 COVID-19 vaccine. Profiled with immunoSEQ multiplex PCR; TCRdb holds only in-frame clones, not every one. The sample consists of some 120,000 clones, roughly 87% of them appearing once. Sample: peripheral blood, taken on day 0 of AZD1222 vaccination. All receptors come from an adult in good health.

This clone has only one observation. This chain links TRBV19 with TRBJ1-1; 9 bases are a match to TRBD1. Germline CDR1 is LNHDA and CDR2 is SQIVND (reference sequence). V shed 7 bases, J shed 1 base, and the junction held 7 bases outside the gene matches. This CDR3 is built from 15 residues. The CDR3 is CASTSYRGRNTEAFF. In DNA, the CDR3 is TGTGCCAGTACCTCATACAGGGGGCGGAACACTGAAGCTTTCTTT.

The chain is built from TRBV27 and TRBJ1-1; TRBD1 aligns across 11 bases. J gave up 5 bases and V 8 bases, and 13 bases lay outside the gene matches. Germline V lookup: CDR1 MNHEY, CDR2 SMNVEV (reference sequence). The CDR3 is made up of 16 amino acids. The CDR3 sequence is CASRPRTGGLWTEAFF. DNA for the CDR3: TGTGCCAGCCGACCCCGGACAGGGGGCCTGTGGACTGAAGCTTTCTTT.

The chain couples TRBV5-4 to TRBJ2-3, with D tentatively TRBD2 (6 bases). Germline loops: CDR1 SGHNT, CDR2 YYREEE (reference sequence). The ends were cut back, 7 bases at V and 1 base at J, with 7 bases in the middle. The CDR3 is 12 amino acids. CDR3 in amino acids: CASGGGTDTQYF. Here the CDR3 DNA reads TGTGCCAGCGGCGGGGGCACAGATACGCAGTATTTT.

V and J are TRBV7-2 and TRBJ2-5; tentatively, D is TRBD1 (5 bases). CDR1 is SGHTA, CDR2 FQGNSA, per germline. V shed 8 bases and J shed 1 base, with 11 bases lying between them. This CDR3 spans 13 amino acids. CDR3 amino acids: CASGRATQETQYF. In DNA, the CDR3 is TGTGCCAGCGGCAGGGCCACCCAAGAGACCCAGTACTTC.

This chain uses TRBV12-5 with TRBJ2-6, with D uncertain. Per the germline V gene, CDR1 is LGHNT and CDR2 is FRNRAP. Trimming took off 5 bases at V and 0 bases at J, with 8 bases between the two ends. CDR3 length: 15 residues. CDR3 in amino acids: CASGAVHSGANVLTF. The CDR3 region has the DNA TGTGCTAGTGGTGCCGTCCACTCTGGGGCCAACGTCCTGACTTTC.

J is TRBJ1-6 and V is TRBV3-1 (or the pseudogene TRBV3-2); weak D call: TRBD1 (6 bases). Germline CDR1 reads LGHDT; CDR2 reads YNNKEL (reference sequence). Deletions cut 1 base from V and 8 bases from J, with 12 bases between. This CDR3 has 15 residues. For the CDR3, the DNA is TGTGCCAGCAGCCAAGGAGGGGGAGCGGATTCACCCCTCCACTTT. Its protein is CASSQGGGADSPLHF.

As to this clone: Different DNA sequences within this sample yield the same CDR3. The rearrangement links TRBV9 to TRBJ2-7; D is perhaps TRBD2 (5 bases). CDR1 and CDR2 (germline): SGDLS, YYNGEE. The CDR3 is 15 amino acids. The V gene lost 0 bases and the J gene lost 0 bases, with 10 bases spanning the gap. Here the CDR3 DNA reads TGTGCCAGCAGCGTAGGAGGAGGTACCTCCTACGAGCAGTACTTC. Translated: CASSVGGGTSYEQYF.

This rearrangement joins TRBV30 to TRBJ2-1; a weak D match, TRBD1 (6 bases). In germline, CDR1 is GTSNPN, CDR2 SVGIG (reference sequence). The CDR3 sequence is 12 residues long. Trimming took 5 bases from V and 10 from J, leaving 15 bases between them. The CDR3 DNA reads TGTGCCTGGGCTCCAGGGGCCTCGGAGCAGTTCTTC. Amino acid sequence: CAWAPGASEQFF.

V gene TRBV5-6 combines with J gene TRBJ1-1; tentatively, D is TRBD1 (6 bases). CDR3 length equals 13 residues. Germline values: CDR1 SGHDT, CDR2 YYEEEE. Trimming removed 4 bases at V and 11 bases at J, with 18 bases between. The CDR3 spells CASSRQQGTWAFF. In nucleotides, the CDR3 is TGTGCCAGCAGCAGGCAACAGGGAACCTGGGCTTTCTTT.

The chain couples TRBV7-6 to TRBJ1-6; 8 bases agree with TRBD1. The germline V gene has CDR1 SGHVS and CDR2 FNYEAQ. Trimming removed 2 bases from V and 6 bases from J; junction bases left unmatched: 15. The CDR3 is 19 amino acids. DNA for the CDR3: TGTGCCAGCAGCTTAAAGGCGACAGGGGCAGGTATATCTAATTCACCCCTCCACTTT. It codes for CASSLKATGAGISNSPLHF.

J is TRBJ2-1 and V is TRBV7-3, with D perhaps matching TRBD2 (6 bases). Trimming took 5 bases from V and 8 from J, leaving 16 bases between them. CDR3 length equals 14 residues. Germline assignment: CDR1 SGHTA and CDR2 FQGTGA. The CDR3 protein is CASSPSAGFDEQFF. CDR3 DNA: TGTGCCAGCAGCCCCTCGGCGGGGTTCGATGAGCAGTTCTTC.

The rearrangement uses TRBV5-1 and TRBJ2-2, with 7 positions matching TRBD1. The CDR3 runs 16 residues. Trimming took 5 bases from V and 4 from J; bases not matched to a gene: 11. Per the germline V gene, CDR1 is SGHRS and CDR2 is YFSETQ. CDR3: CASRLRPTGFTGELFF. In nucleotides, the CDR3 is TGCGCCAGCAGATTGCGCCCGACAGGGTTCACCGGGGAGCTGTTTTTT.

The CDR3 loop reads CASSNQPAGNQPQHF. Written as DNA, the CDR3 is TGTGCCAGTAGTAACCAACCGGCGGGCAATCAGCCCCAGCATTTT. The chain combines TRBV19 with TRBJ1-5; D unresolved. Germline V gene sequence: CDR1 LNHDA, CDR2 SQIVND (reference sequence). CDR3 size: 15 residues. V lost 4 bases and J 2 bases, leaving 12 bases between the germline ends.

The V call is TRBV12-5, the J call TRBJ2-5; 8 bases line up with TRBD2. The CDR3 contains 18 residues. J lost 3 bases, V lost 0 bases, and 12 bases had no gene match. CDR1 and CDR2 from the germline V gene are LGHNT and FRNRAP. The CDR3 reads CASGLVLTISGEKETQYF. The CDR3 nucleotides read TGTGCTAGTGGTTTGGTTCTTACCATTAGCGGGGAAAAAGAGACCCAGTACTTC.

This chain links TRBV30 with TRBJ1-5; no reliable D call. Germline CDR1 reads GTSNPN; CDR2 reads SVGIG (reference sequence). This CDR3 is 13 amino acids long. V was cut by 5 bases and J by 4 bases, with 12 bases left in between. The CDR3 nucleotides read TGTGCCTGGGCCGCCGGACCAAATCAGCCCCAGCATTTT. This translates into CAWAAGPNQPQHF.

The rearrangement joins TRBV14 to TRBJ2-5; tentative D call: TRBD1 (6 bases). This CDR3 spans 14 amino acids. V gave up 4 bases and J gave up 1 base, with 10 bases separating them. Germline-derived CDR1 and CDR2 are SGHDN and FVKESK. The CDR3 DNA follows: TGTGCCAGCAGCCTAAACAGGGCCCAAGAGACCCAGTACTTC. Its protein is CASSLNRAQETQYF. Full variable domain (outside the CDR3, taken from reference TRBV14 and TRBJ2-5): EAGVTQFPSHSVIEKGQTVTLRCDPISGHDNLYWYRRVMGKEIKFLLHFVKESKQDESGMPNNRFLAERTGGTYSTLKVQPAELEDSGVYFCASSLNRAQETQYFGPGTRLLVL.

V is TRBV6-2 or TRBV6-3 and J is TRBJ2-1, with 9 bases lining up with TRBD2. The CDR3 sequence is 16 residues long. The germline V gene encodes CDR1 MNHEY and CDR2 SVGEGT. V was clipped by 2 bases and J by 4 bases; unmatched bases: 6. Written as DNA, the CDR3 is TGTGCCAGCAGTTACCGGGCTAGCGGGAAATACAATGAGCAGTTCTTC. This translates into CASSYRASGKYNEQFF.

This chain uses TRBV11-3 with TRBJ1-6; D is possibly TRBD1 (6 bases). The V end was cut by 0 bases, the J end by 8 bases, with 14 bases between. The CDR3 covers 16 residues. Germline CDR1 is SGHNT and CDR2 is YENEEA. CDR3 loop: CASSLDGGGAYSPLHF. The CDR3 nucleotides are TGTGCCAGCAGCTTAGATGGCGGGGGCGCGTATTCACCCCTCCACTTT.

The chain links TRBV6-5 to TRBJ2-7; possibly TRBD1 for D (6 bases). CDR3 length: 12 amino acids. V lost 6 bases to trimming and J lost 7 bases, with 13 bases between them. Germline V gene data show CDR1 as MNHEY and CDR2 as SVGAGI. The CDR3: CASSRGPMEQYF. CDR3 sequence (DNA): TGTGCCAGCAGCAGGGGTCCCATGGAGCAGTACTTC.

J is TRBJ2-2 and V is TRBV12-3 or TRBV12-4, with D maybe TRBD1 (5 bases). With 6 bases removed from V and 5 bases from J, the gap between germline ends came to 10 bases. CDR3 length: 13 amino acids. The DNA for the CDR3 is TGTGCCAGCAGCACCCAGGGAACCGGGGAGCTGTTTTTT. Protein product: CASSTQGTGELFF.

This chain links TRBV28 with TRBJ2-2, with 13 bases fitting TRBD2. Germline V lookup: CDR1 MDHEN, CDR2 SYDVKM. CDR3 size: 17 residues. With 5 bases clipped from V and 4 bases from J, the junction kept 7 bases outside the gene matches. CDR3: CASSPTSGRAPTGELFF. The CDR3 nucleotides are TGTGCCAGCAGTCCTACTAGCGGGAGGGCCCCCACCGGGGAGCTGTTTTTT.

The chain employs TRBV5-4 and TRBJ2-7; 8 nucleotides line up with TRBD1. Germline V lookup: CDR1 SGHNT, CDR2 YYREEE (reference sequence). The CDR3 spans 14 residues. Unmatched junction bases numbered 8, after V lost 4 bases and J lost 5 bases. The CDR3 loop is CASSQKTGANEQYF. CDR3 coding DNA: TGTGCCAGCAGCCAAAAGACAGGGGCCAACGAGCAGTACTTC.

This chain joins TRBV7-2 and TRBJ2-7, with D unclear. This CDR3 contains 15 residues. Trimming cost V 3 bases and J 3 bases, with 15 bases left between them. CDR1 and CDR2 (germline): SGHTA, FQGNSA. The CDR3 loop reads CASSLVKGSGYEQYF. In DNA form, the CDR3 reads TGTGCCAGCAGCTTGGTGAAAGGGTCAGGCTACGAGCAGTACTTC.

The chain recombines TRBV6-1 with TRBJ1-4; D possibly corresponds to TRBD1 (5 bases). The CDR3 is 19 residues long. Germline loops: CDR1 MNHNS, CDR2 SASEGT. V was pared by 2 bases and J by 8 bases, with 27 bases between. The CDR3 nucleotides are TGTGCCAGCAGTGAAATCTCTCCGACTCCGGGACCGATCCCAGAAAAACTGTTTTTT. Protein product: CASSEISPTPGPIPEKLFF.

The V gene is TRBV28, the J gene TRBJ2-7; perhaps D is TRBD1 or TRBD2 (5 bases each). The CDR3 has 15 amino acids. Trimming left V 4 bases short and J 3 bases short, with 16 bases between. CDR1 is MDHEN, CDR2 SYDVKM, per germline. CDR3 bases: TGTGCCAGCAGTTCCACCGGGACGGTTCGCTACGAGCAGTACTTC. It specifies CASSSTGTVRYEQYF. Drawing the rest from reference TRBV28 and TRBJ2-7, the complete variable domain is DVKVTQSSRYLVKRTGEKVFLECVQDMDHENMFWYRQDPGLGLRLIYFSYDVKMKEKGDIPEGYSVSREKKERFSLILESASTNQTSMYLCASSSTGTVRYEQYFGPGTRLTVT.

This chain connects TRBV7-6 to TRBJ2-7; possible D gene TRBD1, 6 bases. The CDR3 covers 15 residues. Trimming pared 3 bases from V and 3 bases from J, leaving 15 bases between. The V gene's germline CDR1 is SGHVS and CDR2 FNYEAQ. Here the CDR3 DNA reads TGTGCCAGCAGCTTTAGAGGGCGACAGGACTACGAGCAGTACTTC. This gives the protein CASSFRGRQDYEQYF.